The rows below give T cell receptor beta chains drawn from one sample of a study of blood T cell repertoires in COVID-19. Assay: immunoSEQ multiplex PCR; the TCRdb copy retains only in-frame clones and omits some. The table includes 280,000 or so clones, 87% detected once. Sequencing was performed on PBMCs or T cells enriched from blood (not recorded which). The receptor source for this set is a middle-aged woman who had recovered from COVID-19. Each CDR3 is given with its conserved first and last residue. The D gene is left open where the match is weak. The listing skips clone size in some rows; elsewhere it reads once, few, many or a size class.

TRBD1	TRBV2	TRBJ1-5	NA	CASSPRQGMSNQPQHF	TGTGCCAGCAGTCCACGACAGGGAATGAGCAATCAGCCCCAGCATTTT
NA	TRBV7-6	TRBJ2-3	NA	CASSAGFVRDTQYF	TGTGCCAGCAGCGCAGGATTCGTGAGAGATACGCAGTATTTT
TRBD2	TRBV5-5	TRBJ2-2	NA	CASSSGLAGTGELFF	TGTGCCAGCAGCTCGGGACTAGCGGGAACCGGGGAGCTGTTTTTT
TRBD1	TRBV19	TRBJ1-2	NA	CASSISGQAYYGYTF	TGTGCCAGTAGTATCTCCGGACAGGCCTACTATGGCTACACCTTC
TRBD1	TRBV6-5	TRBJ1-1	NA	CASSQRMTGSTEAFF	TGTGCCAGCAGCCAGAGGATGACAGGGAGTACTGAAGCTTTCTTT
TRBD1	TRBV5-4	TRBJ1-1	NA	CASSIPTGGRNTEAFF	TGTGCCAGCAGCATACCGACAGGGGGCAGGAACACTGAAGCTTTCTTT
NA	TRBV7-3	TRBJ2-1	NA	CASSSGPGNQQFF	TGTGCCAGCAGCTCCGGCCCAGGGAACCAGCAGTTCTTC
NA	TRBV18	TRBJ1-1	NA	CASSPDRLNTEAFF	TGTGCCAGCTCTCCCGACAGACTGAACACTGAAGCTTTCTTT
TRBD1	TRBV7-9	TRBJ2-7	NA	CASTRTGNYEQYF	TGTGCCAGCACCCGGACAGGGAACTACGAGCAGTACTTC
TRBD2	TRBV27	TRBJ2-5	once	CASSFGPGDAGGRGETQYF	TGTGCCAGCAGTTTTGGCCCCGGAGATGCGGGAGGGAGGGGGGAGACCCAGTACTTC
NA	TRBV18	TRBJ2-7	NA	CASSPGRTYEQYF	TGTGCCAGCTCACCAGGCCGCACCTACGAGCAGTACTTC
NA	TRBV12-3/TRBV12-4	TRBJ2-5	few	CASSLAAEETQYF	TGTGCCAGCAGTTTGGCAGCGGAAGAGACCCAGTACTTC
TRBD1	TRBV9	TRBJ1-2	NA	CASSVGGTGGSGYGYTF	TGTGCCAGCAGCGTAGGTGGGACAGGGGGTAGCGGCTATGGCTACACCTTC
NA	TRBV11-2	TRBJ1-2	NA	CASSLEGGYEGYTF	TGTGCCAGCAGCTTAGAGGGGGGATATGAAGGCTACACCTTC
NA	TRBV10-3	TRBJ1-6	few	CAISEFGRANSPLHF	TGTGCCATCAGTGAGTTCGGGAGGGCGAATTCACCCCTCCACTTT
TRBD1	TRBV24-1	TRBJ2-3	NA	CATSDFVDRGRRDTQYF	TGTGCCACCAGTGATTTTGTCGACAGGGGCAGGCGAGATACGCAGTATTTT
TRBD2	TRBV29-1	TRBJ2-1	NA	CSAETSGNEQFF	TGCAGCGCTGAAACTAGCGGGAATGAGCAGTTCTTC
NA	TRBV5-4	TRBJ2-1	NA	CASSWGGGRRNEQFF	TGTGCCAGCAGCTGGGGAGGGGGGCGACGAAATGAGCAGTTCTTC
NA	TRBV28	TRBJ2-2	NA	CASSSHTGELFF	TGTGCCAGCAGTAGCCACACCGGGGAGCTGTTTTTT
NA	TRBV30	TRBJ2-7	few	CACIRQSRYEQYF	TGTGCCTGTATAAGACAGAGTCGCTACGAGCAGTACTTC
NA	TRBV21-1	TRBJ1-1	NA	CASSKASGGVSEAFF	TGTGCCAGCAGCAAAGCGTCAGGGGGTGTATCTGAAGCTTTCTTT
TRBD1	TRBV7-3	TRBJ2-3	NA	CASSGAGGGWDTQYF	TGTGCCAGCAGCGGAGCAGGGGGCGGGTGGGATACGCAGTATTTT
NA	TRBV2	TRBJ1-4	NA	CASRWVKTGEKLFF	TGTGCCAGCCGGTGGGTAAAGACAGGAGAAAAACTGTTTTTT
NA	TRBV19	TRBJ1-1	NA	CASSIGGLNTEAFF	TGTGCCAGTAGTATAGGAGGGTTGAACACTGAAGCTTTCTTT
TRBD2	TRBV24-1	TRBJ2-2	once	CATSDPPLLAGGDTGELFF	TGTGCCACCAGTGACCCGCCCCTACTAGCGGGAGGTGACACCGGGGAGCTGTTTTTT
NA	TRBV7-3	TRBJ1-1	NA	CASSSRPGNTEAFF	TGTGCCAGCAGCTCGCGGCCGGGGAACACTGAAGCTTTCTTT
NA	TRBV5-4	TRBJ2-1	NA	CASSPGGGSAVGNEQFF	TGTGCCAGCAGCCCGGGGGGCGGAAGCGCGGTAGGGAATGAGCAGTTCTTC